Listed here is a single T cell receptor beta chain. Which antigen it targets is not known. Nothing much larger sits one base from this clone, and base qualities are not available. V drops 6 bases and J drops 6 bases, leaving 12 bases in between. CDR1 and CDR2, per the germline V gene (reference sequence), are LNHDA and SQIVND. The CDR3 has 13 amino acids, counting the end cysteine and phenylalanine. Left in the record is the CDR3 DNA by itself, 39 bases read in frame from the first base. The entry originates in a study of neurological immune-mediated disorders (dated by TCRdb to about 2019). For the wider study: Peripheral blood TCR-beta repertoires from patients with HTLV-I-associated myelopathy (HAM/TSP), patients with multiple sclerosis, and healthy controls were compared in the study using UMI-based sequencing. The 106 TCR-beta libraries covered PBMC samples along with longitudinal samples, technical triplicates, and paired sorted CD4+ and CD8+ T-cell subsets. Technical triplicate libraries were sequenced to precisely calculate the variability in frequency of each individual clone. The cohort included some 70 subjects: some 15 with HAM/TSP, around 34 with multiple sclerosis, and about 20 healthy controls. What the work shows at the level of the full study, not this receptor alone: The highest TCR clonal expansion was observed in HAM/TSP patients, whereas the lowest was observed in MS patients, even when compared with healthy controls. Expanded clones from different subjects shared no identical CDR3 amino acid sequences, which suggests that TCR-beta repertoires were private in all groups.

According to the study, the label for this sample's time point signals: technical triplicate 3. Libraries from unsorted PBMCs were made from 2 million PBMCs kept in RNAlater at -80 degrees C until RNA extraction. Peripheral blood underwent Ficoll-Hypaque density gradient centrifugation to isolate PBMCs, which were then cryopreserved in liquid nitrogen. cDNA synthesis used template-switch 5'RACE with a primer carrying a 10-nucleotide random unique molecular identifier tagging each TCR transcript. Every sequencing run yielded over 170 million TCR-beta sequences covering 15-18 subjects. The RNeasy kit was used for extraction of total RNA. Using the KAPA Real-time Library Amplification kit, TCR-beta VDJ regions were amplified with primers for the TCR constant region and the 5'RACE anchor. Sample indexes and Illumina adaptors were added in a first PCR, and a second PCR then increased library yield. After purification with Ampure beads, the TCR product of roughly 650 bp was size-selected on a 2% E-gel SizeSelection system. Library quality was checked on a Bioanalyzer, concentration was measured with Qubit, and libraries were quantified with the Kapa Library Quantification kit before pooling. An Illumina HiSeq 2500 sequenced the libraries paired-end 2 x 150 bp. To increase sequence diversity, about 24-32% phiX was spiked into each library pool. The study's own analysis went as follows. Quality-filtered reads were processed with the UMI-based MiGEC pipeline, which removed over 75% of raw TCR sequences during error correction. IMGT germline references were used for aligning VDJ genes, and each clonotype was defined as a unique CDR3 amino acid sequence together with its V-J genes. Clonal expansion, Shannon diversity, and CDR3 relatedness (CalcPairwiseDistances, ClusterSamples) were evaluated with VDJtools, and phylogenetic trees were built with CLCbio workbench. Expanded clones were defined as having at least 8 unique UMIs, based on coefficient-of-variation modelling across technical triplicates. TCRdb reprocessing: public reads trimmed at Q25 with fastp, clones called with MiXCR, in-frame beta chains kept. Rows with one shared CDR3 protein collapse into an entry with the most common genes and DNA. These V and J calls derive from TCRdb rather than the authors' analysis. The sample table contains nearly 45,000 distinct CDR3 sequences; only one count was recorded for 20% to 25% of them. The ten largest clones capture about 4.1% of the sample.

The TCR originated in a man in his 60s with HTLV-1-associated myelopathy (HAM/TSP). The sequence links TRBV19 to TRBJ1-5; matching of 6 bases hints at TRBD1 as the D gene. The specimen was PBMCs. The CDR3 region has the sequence CASSHPQGQPQHF. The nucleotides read TGTGCCAGTAGCCATCCACAGGGTCAGCCCCAGCATTTT.